The 8 T cell receptor beta chains presented below share a single source sample, sequenced in a study of T cell responses to AZD1222 COVID-19 vaccine. Using immunoSEQ multiplex PCR, the repertoire was profiled, and TCRdb retains in-frame clones only, with some absent. The sample has 150,000 or so clones; around 90% are singletons. The sample was peripheral blood, taken on day 0 of MenACWY control vaccination. These receptors originate from an adult in good health.

V and J are TRBV6-5 and TRBJ2-7; 8 positions match TRBD1. Germline assignment: CDR1 MNHEY and CDR2 SVGAGI. The length of the CDR3 is 13 residues. Unmatched junction bases numbered 4, after V lost 7 bases and J lost 2 bases. The CDR3 nucleotides are TGTGCCAGCACCGACAGGGGCGCCTACGAGCAGTACTTC. The encoded protein is CASTDRGAYEQYF.

V and J are TRBV7-9 and TRBJ1-2; perhaps TRBD1 as D (5 bases). Germline values: CDR1 SEHNR, CDR2 FQNEAQ (reference sequence). CDR3 length equals 15 residues. The V end lost 1 base, the J end lost 4 bases, and 13 bases lay between the germline ends. DNA of the CDR3: TGTGCCAGCAGCTTAGGGGGTCAGGGTGCCTATGGCTACACCTTC. Residues: CASSLGGQGAYGYTF.

J is TRBJ2-7 and V is TRBV21-1; the table calls TRBD1, which could not be checked here. TRBV21-1 is annotated as a pseudogene. The CDR3 sequence is 15 residues long. CDR3: CASSPRRATPYEQYF. The DNA of the CDR3 is TGTGCCAGCAGCCCACGCAGGGCGACCCCCTACGAGCAGTACTTC.

The V and J genes are TRBV28 and TRBJ1-5, with 7 bases identical to TRBD1. Germline V lookup: CDR1 MDHEN, CDR2 SYDVKM. This CDR3 region has 16 residues. J gave up 0 bases and V 11 bases, and 13 bases lay outside the gene matches. This chain's CDR3 is CAVSRGGRDSNQPQHF. In DNA, the CDR3 is TGTGCCGTCTCCAGGGGGGGAAGAGATAGCAATCAGCCCCAGCATTTT. The whole variable domain, remainder taken from reference TRBV28 and TRBJ1-5, is DVKVTQSSRYLVKRTGEKVFLECVQDMDHENMFWYRQDPGLGLRLIYFSYDVKMKEKGDIPEGYSVSREKKERFSLILESASTNQTSMYLCAVSRGGRDSNQPQHFGDGTRLSIL.

The gene calls are TRBV15 and TRBJ1-5, with D tentatively TRBD1 (5 bases). The germline V gene encodes CDR1 LNHNV and CDR2 YYDKDF (reference sequence). V was cut by 0 bases and J by 5 bases, with 11 bases left in between. The CDR3 is made up of 15 amino acids. This CDR3 is CATSRDGQGDQPQHF. The DNA of the CDR3 is TGTGCCACCAGCAGAGATGGGCAGGGCGATCAGCCCCAGCATTTT.

This clone was picked up one time. V usage is TRBV19 and J usage is TRBJ2-2; D may be TRBD1 (6 bases). From germline, CDR1 is LNHDA and CDR2 SQIVND (reference sequence). The CDR3 is made up of 14 amino acids. For the CDR3, the DNA is TGTGGCTGCGGGCAGGGACACAACACCGGGGAGCTGTTTTTT. Encoded protein: CGCGQGHNTGELFF.

The chain links TRBV7-2 to TRBJ2-1; 14 nucleotides align to TRBD2. The germline V gene encodes CDR1 SGHTA and CDR2 FQGNSA. The CDR3 extends over 17 amino acids. The junction had 7 bases not matched to a gene; V was cut back by 5 bases and J by 4 bases. The CDR3 DNA reads as TGTGCCAGCAGCATCGGGACTAGCGGGGGACCATACAATGAGCAGTTCTTC. Its protein product is CASSIGTSGGPYNEQFF.

The chain joins TRBV28 to TRBJ1-6; 7 positions match TRBD1. There are 16 residues in the CDR3. V lost 2 bases to trimming and J lost 9 bases; unmatched junction nucleotides: 10. Germline V gene sequence: CDR1 MDHEN, CDR2 SYDVKM. CDR3 in amino acids: CASSLEGAEVGSPLHF. The CDR3 DNA reads TGTGCCAGCAGTTTAGAGGGGGCGGAGGTTGGTTCACCCCTCCACTTT. The variable domain in full, with the rest retrieved from reference TRBV28 and TRBJ1-6, is DVKVTQSSRYLVKRTGEKVFLECVQDMDHENMFWYRQDPGLGLRLIYFSYDVKMKEKGDIPEGYSVSREKKERFSLILESASTNQTSMYLCASSLEGAEVGSPLHFGNGTRLTVT.